Each of the 21 T cell receptor beta chains below was sequenced from the same sample in a study of shared clonotypes between healthy human individuals. Naive CD8 cells lacked CD45RO and underwent positive selection for CCR7, leaving out terminally differentiated effector memory CD45RA+ cells. Here immunoSEQ multiplex PCR was the method, and the copy in TCRdb shows in-frame clones only, minus some. Of some 2 million clones listed, roughly 95% are singletons. Sequencing was performed on naive CD8+ T cells sorted from blood. These receptors originate from a man aged 18 to 35 in good health.

For the CDR3, the DNA is TGTGCCAGCAGTCTCCTTACCAGGGAAGTCGATGAGCAGTTCTTC. Protein: CASSLLTREVDEQFF. The gene calls are TRBV28 and TRBJ2-1; possibly TRBD1 for D (5 bases). Germline CDR1 MDHEN, CDR2 SYDVKM. The CDR3 has 15 amino acids. The germline V and J ends were trimmed by 5 bases and 8 bases, with 19 bases remaining between them.

The CDR3 bases are TGCGCCACCTATCAACCGGGCCTAAGGTATTTGGATGAGCAGTTCTTC. It is translated as CATYQPGLRYLDEQFF. V and J are TRBV10-2 and TRBJ2-1; D is unclear. Germline CDR1 WSHSY, CDR2 SAAADI. The CDR3 has 16 amino acids. Trimming pared 10 bases from V and 8 bases from J, leaving 27 bases between.

V usage is TRBV4-3 and J usage is TRBJ2-2; D may be TRBD1 (5 bases). The CDR3 totals 15 residues. From germline, CDR1 is LGHNA and CDR2 YSLEER. V was cut by 0 bases and J by 4 bases, with 9 bases left in between. In nucleotides, the CDR3 is TGCGCCAGCAGCCAAGATTTGGGGCTCACCGGGGAGCTGTTTTTT. It codes for CASSQDLGLTGELFF.

The CDR3 sequence: CASSFGSSEQYF. In nucleotides, the CDR3 is TGTGCCAGCAGCTTTGGTTCCAGCGAGCAGTACTTC. The J gene is TRBJ2-7, the V gene TRBV7-6; no definite D call. Trimming stripped 3 bases from V and 6 bases from J, with 9 bases between. This CDR3 has 12 amino acids. Germline CDR1 SGHVS, CDR2 FNYEAQ.

V gene TRBV6-5 combines with J gene TRBJ2-1; D is undetermined. V lost 2 bases, J lost 1 base, and 9 bases lay in between. This CDR3 contains 15 residues. Germline V gene lookup returns CDR1 MNHEY and CDR2 SVGAGI. The DNA of the CDR3 is TGTGCCAGCAGTTACAACGGCCCTTCCTACAATGAGCAGTTCTTC. This sequence encodes CASSYNGPSYNEQFF.

J is TRBJ1-1 and V is TRBV27; possible D gene TRBD1, 5 bases. V shed 8 bases and J shed 4 bases, with 11 bases lying between them. Per germline, CDR1 MNHEY and CDR2 SMNVEV (reference sequence). This CDR3 is 12 amino acids long. The DNA of the CDR3 is TGTGCCAGCGGGGCAGGGATCACTGAAGCTTTCTTT. Translated, it gives CASGAGITEAFF.

The chain carries TRBV9 and TRBJ2-1; D is possibly TRBD2 (6 bases). Germline lookup yields CDR1 SGDLS and CDR2 YYNGEE. Trimming pared 0 bases from V and 0 bases from J, leaving 13 bases between. This CDR3 has 17 residues. This CDR3 reads CASSVVPGVISYNEQFF. CDR3 nucleotides: TGTGCCAGCAGCGTAGTTCCGGGAGTGATCTCCTACAATGAGCAGTTCTTC.

The chain is built from TRBV6-1 and TRBJ1-5, with D possibly TRBD1 on 5 matching bases. Trimming took off 3 bases at V and 6 bases at J, with 15 bases between the two ends. Germline V gene lookup returns CDR1 MNHNS and CDR2 SASEGT. The CDR3 consists of 15 residues. CDR3 bases: TGTGCCAGCAGTGACTGGGGCAGGGCCGGTCAGCCCCAGCATTTT. Translating it yields CASSDWGRAGQPQHF.

Regarding this clone: Distinct nucleotide sequences in the sample also encode this CDR3. The chain combines TRBV4-1 with TRBJ1-1; maybe TRBD1 (5 bases). The ends were cut back, 0 bases at V and 0 bases at J, with 8 bases in the middle. Germline CDR1 and CDR2: MGHRA and YSYEKL. The CDR3 runs to 15 residues. CDR3 amino acids: CASSQDRGMNTEAFF. For the CDR3, the DNA is TGCGCCAGCAGCCAAGATCGGGGGATGAACACTGAAGCTTTCTTT.

About this clone itself: This sample also contains other DNA sequences that code for the same CDR3. V usage is TRBV29-1 and J usage is TRBJ1-2, with a tentative D call TRBD1 (6 bases). The germline V gene has CDR1 SQVTM and CDR2 ANQGSEA. Trimming removed 4 bases at V and 1 base at J, with 7 bases between. The CDR3 has 12 amino acids. The chain's CDR3 is CSVADSNYGYTF. The CDR3 DNA reads as TGCAGCGTTGCGGACAGTAACTATGGCTACACCTTC.

For this clone: The same CDR3 arises from other DNA sequences in this sample as well. This chain joins TRBV30 and TRBJ2-1; TRBD1 agrees at 11 bases. Per germline, CDR1 GTSNPN and CDR2 SVGIG (reference sequence). J was trimmed by 3 bases and V by 1 base; bases with no gene match: 2. The CDR3 totals 15 residues. CDR3 in DNA: TGTGCCTGGAGTGCGGGACAGGGGGTCTACAATGAGCAGTTCTTC. Amino acids: CAWSAGQGVYNEQFF.

This clone was counted a single time. The chain links TRBV6-6 to TRBJ2-1; D gene unclear. CDR3 size: 12 residues. Germline loops: CDR1 MNHNY, CDR2 SVGAGI (reference sequence). V lost 1 base to trimming and J lost 8 bases, with 6 bases between them. The CDR3 protein is CASSYFMDEQFF. The CDR3 DNA is TGTGCCAGCAGTTACTTTATGGATGAGCAGTTCTTC.

V usage is TRBV7-9 and J usage is TRBJ2-7; 12 nucleotides align to TRBD1. This CDR3 contains 15 residues. V trimming: 5 bases; J trimming: 4 bases; junction bases outside the gene matches: 6. Germline V gives CDR1 SEHNR, CDR2 FQNEAQ (reference sequence). CDR3: CASSAGTGGDYEQYF. The CDR3 region has the DNA TGTGCCAGCAGCGCCGGGACAGGGGGCGATTACGAGCAGTACTTC.

This clone was seen just once. This rearrangement joins TRBV11-2 to TRBJ2-1; no firm D call. The V end was cut by 0 bases, the J end by 5 bases, with 8 bases between. This CDR3 has 14 amino acids. Germline CDR1 and CDR2: SGHAT and FQNNGV. This CDR3 reads CASSLDPANNEQFF. CDR3 coding DNA: TGTGCCAGCAGCTTAGATCCGGCAAACAATGAGCAGTTCTTC. Using reference TRBV11-2 and TRBJ2-1 for the parts outside the CDR3, the full variable domain is EAGVAQSPRYKIIEKRQSVAFWCNPISGHATLYWYQQILGQGPKLLIQFQNNGVVDDSQLPKDRFSAERLKGVDSTLKIQPAKLEDSAVYLCASSLDPANNEQFFGPGTRLTVL.

The chain carries TRBV5-8 and TRBJ1-3, with D possibly TRBD1 on 6 matching bases. Trimming left V 0 bases short and J 4 bases short, with 11 bases between. CDR1 is SGHTS, CDR2 YDEGEE, per germline. The CDR3 extends over 15 amino acids. The CDR3 reads CASSLASGQGNTIYF. The CDR3 DNA reads TGTGCCAGCAGCTTGGCCTCCGGACAGGGAAACACCATATATTTT. Variable domain in full (rest from reference TRBV5-8 and TRBJ1-3): EAGVTQSPTHLIKTRGQQATLRCSPISGHTSVYWYQQALGLGLQFLLWYDEGEERNRGNFPPRFSGRQFPNYSSELNVNALELEDSALYLCASSLASGQGNTIYFGEGSWLTVV.

The chain combines TRBV10-3 with TRBJ1-4; D is undetermined. The CDR3 covers 14 residues. V gave up 1 base and J gave up 8 bases, with 11 bases separating them. In germline, CDR1 is ENHRY, CDR2 SYGVKD. DNA for the CDR3: TGTGCCATCAGTGAGTTGGGAGAGCCCGAAAAACTGTTTTTT. Its protein product is CAISELGEPEKLFF.

The chain couples TRBV10-2 to TRBJ2-7; TRBD1 aligns across 9 bases. V lost 3 bases, J lost 9 bases, and 18 bases stayed unmatched. The CDR3 extends over 17 amino acids. The germline V gene has CDR1 WSHSY and CDR2 SAAADI. In nucleotides, the CDR3 is TGCGCCAGCAGTGACCACGAACAGGGGGCTGCCTACGTTGTGCAGTACTTC. This codes for CASSDHEQGAAYVVQYF.

This chain uses TRBV15 with TRBJ1-2; perhaps TRBD1 as D (5 bases). The germline V and J ends were trimmed by 5 bases and 2 bases, with 6 bases remaining between them. Germline assignment: CDR1 LNHNV and CDR2 YYDKDF (reference sequence). The CDR3 is 12 residues long. The CDR3 DNA reads as TGTGCCACCAGCGGGGACAACTATGGCTACACCTTC. It codes for CATSGDNYGYTF.

V gene TRBV15 combines with J gene TRBJ2-5; no definite D call. The V and J ends lost 1 base and 4 bases respectively, with 1 base between them. Germline CDR1 and CDR2: LNHNV and YYDKDF (reference sequence). This CDR3 has 11 residues. The CDR3 DNA reads as TGTGCCACCAGCAGAGCAGAGACCCAGTACTTC. Its protein is CATSRAETQYF.

To note about this clone: Other DNA variants within this sample encode the same CDR3. V is TRBV11-2 and J is TRBJ2-1; no reliable D call. Germline V CDR1 and CDR2: SGHAT, FQNNGV. This CDR3 comprises 13 residues. Trimming shortened V by 1 base and J by 4 bases, and 5 bases separated the two germline ends. DNA for the CDR3: TGTGCCAGCAGCTTAGGAGGTTACAATGAGCAGTTCTTC. The encoded protein is CASSLGGYNEQFF.

This clone was recorded once. The chain recombines TRBV27 with TRBJ2-7; TRBD1 aligns across 7 bases. The V gene end was trimmed by 3 bases and the J gene end by 3 bases; junction bases not matched to a gene: 11. Germline loops: CDR1 MNHEY, CDR2 SMNVEV (reference sequence). This CDR3 comprises 16 residues. CDR3 sequence reads: CASSLIGVSGGYEQYF. In DNA form, the CDR3 reads TGTGCCAGCAGTTTGATAGGCGTGTCAGGGGGCTACGAGCAGTACTTC.